This T cell receptor beta chain was documented in a study of Ad26.COV2.S vaccination and SARS-CoV-2 variants. Study background: The Ad26.COV2.S arm of the COV1001 trial was where the donor was placed.

This CDR3 region has 14 residues. V lost 7 bases and J 2 bases, leaving 11 bases between the germline ends. The germline gives CDR1 WSHSY, CDR2 SAAADI. Regarding treatment: around 19 received Ad26.COV2.S at low or high dose, single or two shots; about five received placebo; per-sample allocation not given. The samples were gathered on day 63 after the first injection of vaccine or placebo. Assay used: immunoSEQ multiplex PCR; TCRdb lists only in-frame clones, some missing. The sample shows 300,000 to 350,000 clones, around 89% of them seen only once. A note on this clone: The target antigen is unknown.

Findings and caveats of the study: Those who received the vaccine showed greater spike-specific TCR breadth than those given placebo.

The rearrangement joins TRBV10-2 to TRBJ1-4, with D possibly being TRBD1 (5 bases). The receptor was isolated from a person aged 18-65 years who received the Ad26.COV2.S COVID-19 vaccine or a placebo. The specimen comprised peripheral blood, sampled in a trial of Ad26.COV2.S vaccine versus placebo. The CDR3: CASTGGSTNEKLFF. The DNA of the CDR3 is TGCGCCAGCACGGGGGGGAGCACTAATGAAAAACTGTTTTTT.